This T cell receptor (beta chain) was observed in a study of cytomegalovirus exposure and HLA in healthy donors (dated by TCRdb to the late 2010s). For context, the study as a whole: An earlier analysis of 587 of the donors reported approximately 260 Gb of sequence data and 95 million to 130 million unique TCR beta sequences obtained from some 200 million T cells. An early release that covered roughly 600 HLA-typed donors contained approximately 300 gigabases of sequencing data and 65 million to 100 million unique TCR sequences. Of the approximately 370 genotyped donors, approximately 81% were placed in the genetic ancestry cluster associated with self-reported Caucasian donors. The study aimed to test whether signatures of past pathogen exposure could be identified by cataloging public T cell receptors. The T cell repertoires of under 700 subjects were profiled by immunosequencing and related to cytomegalovirus serostatus. A separate validation cohort of 90 to 150 different subjects was used in addition to the roughly 620-subject first cohort. To predict cytomegalovirus infection status, the study combined high-throughput TCR immunosequencing, statistical association of individual TCRs with disease status, and machine learning. A later analysis re-analyzed previously published TCR beta repertoires from roughly 690 donors and added high-resolution HLA genotyping to study TCR occurrence patterns. In the later analysis, no new phenotypic data were used to find candidate immune exposures; instead, reliance was placed on TCR beta sequences and their occurrence across donors. An earlier analysis of 587 of the donors applied high-throughput TCR beta sequencing to assess whether each TCR beta V gene segment acted as functional or pseudogenic. Alongside the repertoire data, information on donor age, sex, ethnicity and CMV serostatus was compiled. In a later genetic analysis, genome-wide SNP genotypes for about three fifths of the 666 donors were used, and that subset was treated as a discovery cohort. Every repertoire in the discovery cohort had been generated on one and the same sequencing platform. Both class I and class II loci were covered by HLA typing, at four-digit resolution. Typing coverage varied by locus: roughly 620-640 donors for A, B, C, DRB1 and DQB1; more than 500 for DQA1; approximately 570 for DPA1; under 490 for DPB1. Roughly 5 DR-DQ haplotypes were handled as single units for association and clustering because linkage in the cohort was strong. Across 398 genotyped donors of the cohort, an average of approximately 200,000 unique TCR beta nucleotide sequences per donor were sequenced, and approximately 17% of those sequences were non-productive.

Overall study results and their limits: The study listed around 160 TCR beta chains as associated with cytomegalovirus. A further reported finding was that TCR beta sequences accurately predicted the HLA-A and HLA-B alleles for most subjects in the first cohort. In vitro tests confirmed that a few of the cytomegalovirus-associated TCR beta chains recognize cytomegalovirus antigens. Most TCR sequences were observed very rarely across donors, whereas some public TCRs were present in many individuals. The only immune exposure information available for the cohort was CMV serostatus. A later analysis found that TCR association rates varied across HLA loci, with DRB1 alleles showing the most associated TCRs and HLA-C alleles the fewest. Only TCR beta chains were sequenced in this cohort, and the absence of alpha or paired-chain data limited detectable features. A cluster of highly shared sequence variants was judged likely to represent a technical artifact of the sequencing pipeline. Cytomegalovirus status was reported to be diagnosed by the classifier with high specificity and sensitivity in both the original and validation cohorts. Because some donors lacked HLA typing at each locus, the association tests relied only on the typed subset. Because counts were too low, more than 15 rarely observed V segments, including chromosome 9 orphons, were left out of the earlier analysis of over 550 of the donors. Correlated functional status among segregating V segments might be attributable to linkage disequilibrium, but an unknown experimental factor could not be ruled out. When HLA alleles, especially DR and DQ, strongly co-occurred, TCR associations were difficult to assign to individual alleles. The authors suggested that the approach could potentially be generalized to other disease states and immunological phenotypes. The presence/absence analyses assumed that sequencing depth was roughly uniform across donors, and that assumption may not be true. At a false discovery rate of 0.05, a later analysis linked about 17,000 TCR beta sequences to specific HLA alleles. In a later genetic analysis, a missense DCLRE1C variant was associated with V-gene and J-gene trimming of TCR beta chains, and the association was replicated in an independent cohort. Compared with equally common non-associated chains, HLA-associated TCR beta chains in a later analysis were more clonally expanded and had lower generation probabilities. Most CMV-associated TCR beta chains appeared to be HLA-restricted in a later analysis, and the HLA associations seemed to be driven largely by CMV exposure. According to a later genetic analysis, donors in an Asian-associated ancestry cluster had fewer N-insertions in productive TCRs than the approximately 700-donor mean. The 87-base-pair reads could not distinguish some IMGT-functional V segments, including TRBV6-2 and TRBV6-3, so those segments were excluded. A later analysis reported that several top co-occurrence clusters appeared linked to parvovirus B19, influenza, CMV and Epstein-Barr virus. In an earlier analysis of some 550 of the donors, most TCR beta V segments were observed in productive rearrangements about 87% or about 30% of the time, broadly matching IMGT annotations.

About this clone: Its cognate antigen has yet to be identified. The input lacks base qualities; no much larger clone sits a single base away.

CDR1 SEHNR and CDR2 FQNEAQ are derived from the germline V gene (reference sequence). Trimming takes 5 bases from V and 3 bases from J, and the germline ends sit 14 bases apart. Spanning cysteine to phenylalanine, the CDR3 consists of 14 amino acids. The read is trimmed to its CDR3 DNA, 42 bases read in frame from base 1. The library was produced with the immunoSEQ multiplex PCR assay. For the multiplex PCR, a mixture combining 60 forward primers for TCR Vbeta segments and 13 reverse primers for TCR Jbeta segments was used. The CDR3 region of rearranged TCR beta genes was amplified from genomic DNA by a multiplex PCR assay. The Illumina HiSeq System was used to sequence the amplified TCR beta libraries as 87-base-pair reads. In the source study's methods: A later analysis counted some 74 million unique TCR beta chains across the 550 to 800 repertoires, and some 12 million of these chains were shared by at least two donors. To remove PCR and sequencing errors, raw reads were error-corrected and collapsed into unique sequences using a nearest-neighbor algorithm that merged closely related sequences. V, D and J gene segments were assigned by aligning CDR3 sequences to IMGT reference sequences. Each retained sequence needed at least a six-nucleotide match to both a V gene segment and a J gene segment. Rearrangements were called productive when the CDR3 lacked stop codons and stayed in frame with V and J; all others were non-productive. Following IMGT convention, CDR3 was defined as the stretch from the second conserved V-encoded cysteine up to the conserved J-encoded phenylalanine. In an earlier analysis of 550 to 650 of the donors, sequences lacking an unambiguous match to a single V gene segment were excluded. In an earlier analysis of approximately 610 of the donors, V segments were called functional above 56.7% productive rearrangements and were called segregating when the between-donor standard deviation exceeded 5%. A statistical classification framework was developed to diagnose cytomegalovirus status using the catalog of TCR beta chain sequences. A later analysis assigned V and J genes by comparing TCR nucleotide sequences with IMGT/GENE-DB human TR gene sequences. The TCRdist pipeline was used in a later analysis to assign CDR3 sequences and most-parsimonious VDJ recombination scenarios. A later analysis defined each TCR beta chain by its CDR3 amino acid sequence plus V-gene family, and excluded reads lacking a unique V-gene family. A later analysis removed several hundred highly shared, low-generation-probability nucleotide sequences to deal with suspected cross-contamination and a sequencing artifact. In a later analysis, a clonal expansion index for each public chain was calculated from normalized within-repertoire ranks of inferred template counts. A later analysis computed generation probabilities with a VDJ recombination model fitted to out-of-frame rearrangements, and checked the results against IGoR. In a later analysis, hypergeometric tests were used to score TCR-TCR, TCR-HLA and TCR-CMV co-occurrence, with a repertoire-size bias correction applied to TCR pairs. False discovery rates were estimated in a later analysis by permuting HLA or CMV assignments 20 times. In a later analysis, co-occurring TCRs were grouped using DBSCAN, and TCRdist sequence similarity was added for clustering within HLA-allele-positive subsets. For co-occurrence clustering, repertoires with fewer than 30,000 or more than 120,000 public chains were excluded, along with roughly 5 repertoires with anomalous nucleotide sharing. The immuneACCESS repertoire file appears here via TCRdb, limited to in-frame rearrangements. These files lack a portion of the clones; in checked studies, under half of the deficit traces to unresolved V genes, and the cause of the others is not known. The DNA was the basis for D and trimming; V, J and clone size are from that table. The sample table contains 68,000 or so clones; only one count was recorded for more than 80% of them. Of the sample, around 7% falls within the top ten clones.

In total, fewer than 750 healthy bone marrow donors made up the cohort. At the time of sampling, all cohort members were nominally healthy, though unrecorded immune exposures were likely present. CMV serostatus was positive for almost 300 and negative for about 50% of the roughly 700 cohort members, and was not recorded for this donor. Every donor gave a peripheral blood sample, and the peripheral blood mononuclear cells from that sample were used for TCR beta sequencing. The Qiagen DNeasy Blood Extraction Kit was used to extract genomic DNA from the blood cell samples. Specimen: PBMCs. The chain links TRBV7-9 with TRBJ2-7; the best D guess is TRBD1, with 6 bases matching. The TCR sequence derives from a human donor in good health. The base sequence is TGTGCCAGCAGCCACCCGACAGGCCACTACGAGCAGTACTTC. Its protein is CASSHPTGHYEQYF.